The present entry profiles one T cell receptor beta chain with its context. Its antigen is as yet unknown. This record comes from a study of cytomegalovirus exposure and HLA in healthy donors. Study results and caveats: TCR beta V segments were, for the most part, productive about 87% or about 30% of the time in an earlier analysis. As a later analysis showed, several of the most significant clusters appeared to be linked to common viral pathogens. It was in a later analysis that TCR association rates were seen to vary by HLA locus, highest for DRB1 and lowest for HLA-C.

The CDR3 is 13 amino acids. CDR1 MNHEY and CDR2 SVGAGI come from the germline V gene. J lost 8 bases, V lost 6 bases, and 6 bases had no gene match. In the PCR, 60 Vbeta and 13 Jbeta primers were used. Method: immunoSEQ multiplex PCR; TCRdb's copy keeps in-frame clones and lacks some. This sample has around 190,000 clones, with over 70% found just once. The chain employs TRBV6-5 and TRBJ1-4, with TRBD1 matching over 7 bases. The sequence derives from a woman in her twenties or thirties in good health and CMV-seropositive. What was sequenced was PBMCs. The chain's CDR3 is CASRWDRQEKLFF. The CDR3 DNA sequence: TGTGCCAGCAGATGGGACAGACAGGAAAAACTGTTTTTT.